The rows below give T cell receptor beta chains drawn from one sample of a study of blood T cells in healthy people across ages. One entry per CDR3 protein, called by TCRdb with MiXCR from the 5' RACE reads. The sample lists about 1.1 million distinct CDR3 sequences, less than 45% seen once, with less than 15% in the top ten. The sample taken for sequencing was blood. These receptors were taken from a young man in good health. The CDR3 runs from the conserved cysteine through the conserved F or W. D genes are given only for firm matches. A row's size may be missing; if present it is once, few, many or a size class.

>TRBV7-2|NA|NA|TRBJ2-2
TGTGCCAACAGCCTCCAGGGTGGTGAAGCCGGGGAGCTGTTTTTT
CANSLQGGEAGELFF
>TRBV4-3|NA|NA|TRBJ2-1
TGCGCCAGCAGCCAAAGGCCAGGCGCCCTTGCTCAGTTCTTC
CASSQRPGALAQFF
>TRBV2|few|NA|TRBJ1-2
TGTGCCAGCAGTGAGTTGGCAGGGGAATTCTATGGCTACACCTTC
CASSELAGEFYGYTF
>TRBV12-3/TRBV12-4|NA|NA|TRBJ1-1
TGTGCCAGCAGTTTGATGGGGGGAAACACTGAAGTTTTCTTT
CASSLMGGNTEVFF
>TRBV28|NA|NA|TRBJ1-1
TGTGCCAGCAGTACCACCCCAAGGGAGAACACTGAAGCTTTCTTT
CASSTTPRENTEAFF
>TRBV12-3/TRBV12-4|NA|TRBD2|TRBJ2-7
TGTGTCAGCAGTTTAGCGGGATCGGTTAGCGAGCAGTACTTC
CVSSLAGSVSEQYF
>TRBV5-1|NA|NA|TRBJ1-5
TGCGCCAGCAGCTTGCGCGGGGGTCCGGAGCAGCCCCAGCATTTT
CASSLRGGPEQPQHF
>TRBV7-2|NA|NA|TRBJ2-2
TGTGCCAGCGGCTTAGAACTGGGGGAGCTGTTTTTT
CASGLELGELFF
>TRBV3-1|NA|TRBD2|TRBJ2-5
TGTGCCAGCAGCCAGGAGTGGTTTTTAGCGGGGCCGCAAGAGACCCAGTACTTC
CASSQEWFLAGPQETQYF
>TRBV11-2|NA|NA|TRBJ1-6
TGTGCCAGCAGCTTAGGTACCGGGGAAGGTTCACCCCTCCACTTT
CASSLGTGEGSPLHF
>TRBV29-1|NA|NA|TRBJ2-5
TGCAGCGTTTCAGTATGGGAGACCCAGTACTTC
CSVSVWETQYF
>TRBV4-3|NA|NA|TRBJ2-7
TGCGCCAGCAGCCTCTGGGACAGCGGGAGCTCCTACGAGCAGTACTTC
CASSLWDSGSSYEQYF
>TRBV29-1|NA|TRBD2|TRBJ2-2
TGCAGCGTTGAATGGGGAGGGGCCGGGGAGCTGTTTTTT
CSVEWGGAGELFF
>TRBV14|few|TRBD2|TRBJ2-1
TGTGCCAGCAGCCTAGCGGGGGGGCTACTTGAGCAGTTCTTC
CASSLAGGLLEQFF
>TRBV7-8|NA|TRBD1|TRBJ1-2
TGTGCCAGCAGCCCGAGGACAGGAAGGGGTGGCTACACCTTC
CASSPRTGRGGYTF
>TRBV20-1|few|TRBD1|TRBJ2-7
TGCAGTGCTCTCCCCTCCGGGACAGGAGTTTCAGACGAGCAGTACTTC
CSALPSGTGVSDEQYF
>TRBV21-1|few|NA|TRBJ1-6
TGTGCCAGCAGCACATCCGGGACAGGGGTAAATTCACCCCTCCACTTT
CASSTSGTGVNSPLHF
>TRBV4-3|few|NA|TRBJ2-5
TGCGCCAGCAGCCAAGAGATTGCAGGATCGGAGACCCAGTACTTC
CASSQEIAGSETQYF
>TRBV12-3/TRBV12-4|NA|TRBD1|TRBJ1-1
TGTGCCAGCAGTGTACAGGGGCACACTGAAGCTTTCTTT
CASSVQGHTEAFF
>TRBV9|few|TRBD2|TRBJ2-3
TGTGCCAGCAGCGTAGTCCCGAGCGGGGGCACAGATACGCAGTATTTT
CASSVVPSGGTDTQYF
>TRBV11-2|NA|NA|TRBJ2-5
TGTGCCAGCAGCCTGGATGCGCCTGAGCAGTACTTC
CASSLDAPEQYF
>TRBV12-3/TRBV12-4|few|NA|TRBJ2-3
TGTGTCAGCAGTTTAGTACAGATTACTAGCACAGATACGCAGTATTTT
CVSSLVQITSTDTQYF
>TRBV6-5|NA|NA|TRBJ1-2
TGTGCCAGCAGTTACGCAGGGCCCAAGGGTGGCTACACCTTC
CASSYAGPKGGYTF
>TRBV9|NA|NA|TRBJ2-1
TGTGCCAGCAGCGTAGCGGGCGGAGAATACAATGAGCAGTTCTTC
CASSVAGGEYNEQFF
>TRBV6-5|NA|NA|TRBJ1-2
TGTGCCAGCAGTCACCCGTCTCCAGAGGATGGCTACACCTTC
CASSHPSPEDGYTF
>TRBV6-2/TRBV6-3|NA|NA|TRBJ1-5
TGTGCCAGCAGTTACTCCAACTCGGGAGATCAGCCCCAGCATTTT
CASSYSNSGDQPQHF
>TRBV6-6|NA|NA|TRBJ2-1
TGTGCCAGCACAGGAAGGACCTACGAGCAGTTCTTC
CASTGRTYEQFF
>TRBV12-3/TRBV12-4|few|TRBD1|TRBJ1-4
TGTGCCAGCTGTAGACAGGGTGAAGGGGAAAAACTGTTTTTT
CASCRQGEGEKLFF
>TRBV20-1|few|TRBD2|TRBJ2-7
TGCAGTGCTAGATCAGGGACTAGCGGGGACGAGCAGTACTTC
CSARSGTSGDEQYF
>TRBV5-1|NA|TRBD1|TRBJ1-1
TGCGCCAGCAGCTTACGGGACAGGGGGTTGGGGACTGAAGCTTTCTTT
CASSLRDRGLGTEAFF
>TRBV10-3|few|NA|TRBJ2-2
TGTGCCATCAGTCAGGGTGGCACCGGGGAGCTGTTTTTT
CAISQGGTGELFF
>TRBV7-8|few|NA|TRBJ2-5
TGTGCCAGCAGCCCAGGGTATCGGGAGACCCAGTACTTC
CASSPGYRETQYF
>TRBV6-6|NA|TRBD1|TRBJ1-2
TGTGCCAGCAGTTACGGACAGGACCTAGCGGATGGCTACACCTTC
CASSYGQDLADGYTF
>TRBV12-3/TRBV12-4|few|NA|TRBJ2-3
TGTGCCAGCACTTCCCTGACGGCAGATACGCAGTATTTT
CASTSLTADTQYF
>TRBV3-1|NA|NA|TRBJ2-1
TGTGCCAGCAGCCAGGTGCTTGAGCAGTTCTTC
CASSQVLEQFF
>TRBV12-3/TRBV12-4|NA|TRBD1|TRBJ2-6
TGTGCCAGCAGCAGGGGACAGGCATCCTCTGGGGCCAACGTCCTGACTTTC
CASSRGQASSGANVLTF
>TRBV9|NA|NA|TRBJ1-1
TGTGCCAGCAGCGTAGCTGGACTCACTTACACTGAAGCTTTCTTT
CASSVAGLTYTEAFF
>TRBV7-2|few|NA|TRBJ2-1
TGTGCCAGCAGCTTAGCGGCTAGTGGGGGGAACAATGAGCAGTTCTTC
CASSLAASGGNNEQFF
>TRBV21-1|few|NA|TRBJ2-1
TGTGCCAGCAGCAAAAAGTCGGGGACTAGAAAGAATTACAATGAGCAGTTCTTC
CASSKKSGTRKNYNEQFF
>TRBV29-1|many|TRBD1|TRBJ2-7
TGCAGCGTTGGTGTTGCAGGGGGAATATCTTACGAGCAGTACTTC
CSVGVAGGISYEQYF
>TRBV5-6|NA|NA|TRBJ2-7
TGTGCCAGCAGCTTGGATGCGGGCGTAAATGAGCAGTACTTC
CASSLDAGVNEQYF
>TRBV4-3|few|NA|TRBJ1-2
TGCGCCAGCAGCCAAGAACCCAGGAGACTAGGGTCAGACGGCTACACCTTC
CASSQEPRRLGSDGYTF
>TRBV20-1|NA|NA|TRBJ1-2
TGCAGTGCTAGAGACCTTCAAGGGAAATCGTATGGCTACACCTTC
CSARDLQGKSYGYTF
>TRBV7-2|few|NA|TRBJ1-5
TGTGCCAGCAGCCAAGCTAAGGGCAATCAGCCCCAGCATTTT
CASSQAKGNQPQHF
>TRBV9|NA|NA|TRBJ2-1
TGTGCCAGCAGTGACACTAGAGGCAATGAGCAGTTCTTC
CASSDTRGNEQFF
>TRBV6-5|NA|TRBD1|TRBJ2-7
TGTGCCGGCAGTTACAGGGGATCCTACGAGCAGTACTTC
CAGSYRGSYEQYF
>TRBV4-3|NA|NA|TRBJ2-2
TGCGCCAGCAGCCAAGATAGAGAGGCTCGTAGCACCGGGGAGCTGTTTTTT
CASSQDREARSTGELFF
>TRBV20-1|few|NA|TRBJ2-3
TGCAGTGCCCCATGGCGGGGAGATAGGGATACGCAGTATTTT
CSAPWRGDRDTQYF